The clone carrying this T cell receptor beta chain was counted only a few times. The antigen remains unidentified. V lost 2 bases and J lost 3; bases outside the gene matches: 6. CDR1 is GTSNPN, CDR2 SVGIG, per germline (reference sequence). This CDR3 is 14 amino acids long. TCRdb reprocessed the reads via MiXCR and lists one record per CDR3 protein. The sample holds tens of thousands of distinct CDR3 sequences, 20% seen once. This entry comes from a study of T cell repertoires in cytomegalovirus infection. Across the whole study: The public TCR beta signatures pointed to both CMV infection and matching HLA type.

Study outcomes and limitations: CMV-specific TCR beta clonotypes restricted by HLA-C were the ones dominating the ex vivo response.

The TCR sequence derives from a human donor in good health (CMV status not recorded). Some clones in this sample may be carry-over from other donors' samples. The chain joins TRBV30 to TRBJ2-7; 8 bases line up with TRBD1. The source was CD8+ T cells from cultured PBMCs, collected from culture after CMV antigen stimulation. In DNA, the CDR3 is TGTGCCTGGAGTCCCGGGACAGGAATCTACGAGCAGTACTTC. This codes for CAWSPGTGIYEQYF.